One sample yielded the 20 T cell receptor beta chains listed below, sequenced in a study of early T cells in non-severe SARS-CoV-2 infection. TCRdb reprocessed the 5' RACE reads via MiXCR and lists one record per CDR3 protein. The sample shows about 59,000 distinct CDR3 sequences, about an eighth of them seen only once. The sample comprised whole blood. Receptor source: an adult who was a healthcare worker with PCR-confirmed SARS-CoV-2 infection or an uninfected control (not recorded which).

The rearrangement joins TRBV12-5 to TRBJ1-5, with 9 bases fitting TRBD1. CDR1 and CDR2 (germline): LGHNT, FRNRAP. The CDR3 has 14 residues. J lost 6 bases, V lost 6 bases, and 6 bases had no gene match. This CDR3 reads CASGTGQGTQPQHF. In DNA, the CDR3 is TGTGCTAGTGGAACCGGACAGGGGACTCAGCCCCAGCATTTT.

The rearrangement joins TRBV9 to TRBJ2-7; the match to TRBD1 covers 7 bases. V shed 2 bases, J shed 5 bases, and the junction held 7 bases outside the gene matches. Germline values: CDR1 SGDLS, CDR2 YYNGEE. The CDR3 has 14 amino acids. DNA of the CDR3: TGTGCCAGCAGCGTCCGGGACAGATGGAACGAGCAGTACTTC. Amino acids: CASSVRDRWNEQYF.

This chain joins TRBV21-1 and TRBJ2-7. TRBV21-1 is labeled a pseudogene. This CDR3 region has 17 residues. Here the CDR3 DNA reads TGTGCCAGCAGCCCCCGTCGAACACCCTTGAGCTCCTACGAGCAGTACTTC. It is translated as CASSPRRTPLSSYEQYF.

With regard to this clonotype: A much larger clone is a single base away; this may be a read error. The chain links TRBV7-9 to TRBJ2-3; D ambiguous. Looked up from germline, CDR1 is SEHNR and CDR2 is FQNEAQ (reference sequence). This CDR3 is built from 12 residues. The DNA for the CDR3 is TGTGCCAACAGCTCCACGGCAGATACGCAGTATTTT. This translates into CANSSTADTQYF.

This clonotype showed up just a few times. The V and J genes are TRBV19 and TRBJ1-1; possible D gene TRBD1, 6 bases. The CDR3 has 16 residues. V lost 3 bases, J lost 1 base, and 15 bases lay in between. Germline assignment: CDR1 LNHDA and CDR2 SQIVND (reference sequence). The CDR3 loop reads CASSMQGTAWNTEAFF. The DNA for the CDR3 is TGTGCCAGTAGTATGCAGGGGACGGCCTGGAACACTGAAGCTTTCTTT.

This clonotype has ten or more counts. The chain links TRBV7-2 to TRBJ2-1; no firm D call. CDR1 and CDR2 (germline): SGHTA, FQGNSA. The CDR3 is 13 residues long. Trimming took 1 base from V and 6 from J, leaving 7 bases between them. The CDR3 region is CASSLVILNEQFF. The CDR3 bases are TGTGCCAGCAGCTTAGTTATCCTCAATGAGCAGTTCTTC.

This clonotype showed up many times. The chain couples TRBV10-1 to TRBJ1-1; 8 bases map to TRBD1. This CDR3 region has 14 residues. Per the germline V gene, CDR1 is WNHNN and CDR2 is SYGVQD (reference sequence). With 6 bases clipped from V and 1 base from J, the junction kept 4 bases outside the gene matches. The CDR3 DNA sequence: TGCGCCAGCAGCCGGACAGGGAAGAACACTGAAGCTTTCTTT. Protein: CASSRTGKNTEAFF.

This clonotype was counted between two and nine times. The chain employs TRBV7-2 and TRBJ2-3; D is undetermined. The CDR3 consists of 14 residues. Trimming removed 5 bases from V and 2 bases from J, with 11 bases in between. From germline, CDR1 is SGHTA and CDR2 FQGNSA. In DNA, the CDR3 is TGTGCCAGCAGCCCCCGGGCCCACACAGATACGCAGTATTTT. Translating gives CASSPRAHTDTQYF.

This clonotype was counted at least ten times. The J gene is TRBJ2-7, the V gene TRBV4-2; TRBD2 might be the D (6 bases). Trimming left V 2 bases short and J 2 bases short, with 13 bases between. CDR1 and CDR2 (germline): LGHNA, YNFKEQ. This CDR3 spans 15 amino acids. The CDR3 loop reads CASSQQLAGTYEQYF. The CDR3 DNA sequence: TGTGCCAGCAGCCAACAACTAGCTGGGACCTACGAGCAGTACTTC.

At least ten counts were recorded for this clonotype. V is TRBV20-1 and J is TRBJ1-2; maybe TRBD1 (5 bases). CDR1 and CDR2 from the germline V gene are DFQATT and SNEGSKA (reference sequence). V was shortened by 6 bases and J by 6 bases, with 17 bases between the two germline ends. This CDR3 region has 13 residues. The CDR3 spells CSAIEWGGDGYTF. DNA of the CDR3: TGCAGTGCGATTGAGTGGGGAGGGGATGGCTACACCTTC.

This clonotype was observed a few times. V usage is TRBV20-1 and J usage is TRBJ1-2, with a possible D match to TRBD1 (5 bases). The germline V gene encodes CDR1 DFQATT and CDR2 SNEGSKA (reference sequence). The CDR3 covers 12 residues. V was clipped by 6 bases and J by 8 bases, with 16 bases between them. CDR3 in amino acids: CSALTGGGGYTF. DNA for the CDR3: TGCAGTGCCCTCACCGGGGGAGGAGGCTACACCTTC.

With respect to this clonotype: An end of the junction does not agree with germline; a read error may underlie this. The CDR3 spells CASSLGHRTDAQYF. CDR3 nucleotides: TGTGCCAGCAGCCTCGGACATCGCACAGATGCGCAGTATTTT. The J gene is TRBJ2-3, the V gene TRBV3-1, with D possibly being TRBD1 (5 bases). Germline CDR1 and CDR2: LGHDT and YNNKEL (reference sequence). This CDR3 contains 14 residues.

This clonotype was picked up a small number of times. The rearrangement links TRBV7-2 to TRBJ1-2; unclear D gene. Trimming cost V 1 base and J 6 bases, with 3 bases left between them. Germline V gene data show CDR1 as SGHTA and CDR2 as FQGNSA. The CDR3 contains 11 residues. The CDR3 is CASSLGDGYTF. The DNA for the CDR3 is TGTGCCAGCAGCTTAGGAGATGGCTACACCTTC.

The rearrangement links TRBV27 to TRBJ2-7, with 8 bases identical to TRBD1. J gave up 1 base and V 4 bases, and 6 bases lay outside the gene matches. The CDR3 extends over 15 amino acids. Germline V gives CDR1 MNHEY, CDR2 SMNVEV (reference sequence). In DNA form, the CDR3 reads TGTGCCAGCAGTTCGGACAGGGAAGGGTCCTACGAGCAGTACTTC. It encodes CASSSDREGSYEQYF.

Remarks on this clonotype: A much larger clone differs from this one at a single base, so this may be a read error. The chain is built from TRBV4-1 and TRBJ2-2, with D perhaps given as TRBD1 or TRBD2 (5 bases each). This CDR3 contains 14 residues. The germline CDR1 and CDR2 sequences are MGHRA and YSYEKL. The germline V and J ends were trimmed by 4 bases and 10 bases, with 16 bases remaining between them. The DNA of the CDR3 is TGCGCCAGCAGCCGTGATGTCGGGGACGAGGAGCTGTTTTTT. Residues: CASSRDVGDEELFF.

This clonotype has just one count. This chain uses TRBV3-1 with TRBJ2-1; perhaps TRBD2 as D (7 bases). The germline V gene encodes CDR1 LGHDT and CDR2 YNNKEL (reference sequence). Trimming pared 4 bases from V and 7 bases from J, leaving 20 bases between. The length of the CDR3 is 16 residues. The CDR3 spells CASSLTGSRAGNEQFF. The CDR3 nucleotides are TGTGCCAGCAGCCTAACAGGGTCGCGAGCGGGGAATGAGCAGTTCTTC.

The chain has TRBV5-1 and TRBJ1-2; D not certain. CDR3 length equals 14 residues. Trimming cost V 0 bases and J 7 bases, with 13 bases left between them. CDR1 is SGHRS, CDR2 YFSETQ, per germline. This CDR3 is CASSLDRRSSGYTF. The CDR3 DNA reads as TGCGCCAGCAGCTTGGATCGACGGTCGTCTGGCTACACCTTC. The full variable domain, with the rest looked up from reference TRBV5-1 and TRBJ1-2, is KAGVTQTPRYLIKTRGQQVTLSCSPISGHRSVSWYQQTPGQGLQFLFEYFSETQRNKGNFPGRFSGRQFSNSRSEMNVSTLELGDSALYLCASSLDRRSSGYTFGSGTRLTVV.

Only a few counts were recorded for this clonotype. The chain uses TRBV20-1 and TRBJ2-7; possible D gene TRBD1, 6 bases. From germline, CDR1 is DFQATT and CDR2 SNEGSKA (reference sequence). V gave up 0 bases and J gave up 3 bases, with 15 bases separating them. This CDR3 has 15 amino acids. CDR3 coding DNA: TGCAGTGCTAGAGACCCCGGGCTAGGGGGCTACGAGCAGTACTTC. It translates to CSARDPGLGGYEQYF.

Only a few counts were recorded for this clonotype. The chain links TRBV6-2 or TRBV6-3 to TRBJ2-2; 7 bases line up with TRBD1. V lost 6 bases and J lost 3; bases outside the gene matches: 4. Germline values: CDR1 MNHEY, CDR2 SVGEGT. The CDR3 consists of 14 residues. The CDR3, as DNA: TGTGCCAGCAGCCGACAGGGCGACACCGGGGAGCTGTTTTTT. This gives the protein CASSRQGDTGELFF.

The rearrangement uses TRBV12-5 and TRBJ1-2; TRBD1 matches at 9 bases. V lost 1 base and J lost 0; bases outside the gene matches: 6. This CDR3 is built from 17 residues. Looked up from germline, CDR1 is LGHNT and CDR2 is FRNRAP. In nucleotides, the CDR3 is TGTGCTAGTGGTTTGGACAGGGGGCCCTTAGCTAACTATGGCTACACCTTC. Translating gives CASGLDRGPLANYGYTF.